This TCR beta chain was sequenced for a study of cytomegalovirus exposure and HLA in healthy donors (dated by TCRdb to about 2017). Study-wide context: An earlier analysis of several hundred of the donors reported 276 Gb of sequence data and some 110 million unique TCR beta sequences obtained from 180 million or so T cells. The genetic ancestry cluster associated with self-reported Caucasian donors included 81% of the roughly 400 genotyped donors. The T cell repertoires of about 700 subjects were profiled by immunosequencing and related to cytomegalovirus serostatus. A later analysis re-analyzed previously published TCR beta repertoires from hundreds of donors and added high-resolution HLA genotyping to study TCR occurrence patterns. The study was designed to test whether signatures of past pathogen exposure could be identified by cataloging public T cell receptors. An early release covering 550 to 650 HLA-typed donors comprised about 320 gigabases of sequencing data and tens of millions of unique TCR sequences. Donor age, sex, ethnicity and CMV serostatus were compiled together with the repertoire data. In the later analysis, no new phenotypic data were used to find candidate immune exposures; instead, reliance was placed on TCR beta sequences and their occurrence across donors. In an earlier analysis of 550 to 700 of the donors, high-throughput TCR beta sequencing was used to judge whether each TCR beta V gene segment behaved as functional or pseudogenic. Class I and class II HLA loci were covered by the typing at four-digit resolution. All discovery cohort repertoires had been generated using a single sequencing platform. Typing coverage differed by locus: A, B, C, DRB1 and DQB1 were typed in about 620-640 donors, DQA1 in around 500, DPA1 in 600 to 610, and DPB1 in 472. Genome-wide SNP genotypes for about 65% of the 666 donors were used in a later genetic analysis, which treated that subset as a discovery cohort. To predict cytomegalovirus infection status, the study brought together high-throughput TCR immunosequencing, statistical association of individual TCRs with disease status, and machine learning. On average, around 240,000 unique TCR beta nucleotide sequences were sequenced per donor among 300 to 500 genotyped donors of the cohort, with around 19% of those sequences being non-productive. Along with the roughly 670-subject first cohort, a separate validation cohort of around 120 different subjects was used. Roughly five DR-DQ haplotypes were handled as single units for association and clustering, since linkage in the cohort was strong.

Of note for this clone: Its antigen is still unknown. Per-nucleotide qualities are absent, and no much larger clonotype sits a single base away.

The protocol used for the library was the immunoSEQ multiplex PCR assay. For the multiplex PCR, a mixture combining 60 forward primers for TCR Vbeta segments and 13 reverse primers for TCR Jbeta segments was used. A multiplex PCR assay on genomic DNA amplified the CDR3 region of rearranged TCR beta genes. The amplified TCR beta libraries were sequenced on the Illumina HiSeq System as 87-base-pair reads. In the source study's methods: In a later analysis, tens of millions of unique TCR beta chains were counted across the roughly 610 repertoires, and around 11 million of these chains were shared by at least two donors. A nearest-neighbor algorithm error-corrected the raw reads and collapsed the reads into unique sequences, merging closely related sequences to remove PCR and sequencing errors. CDR3 sequences were aligned to IMGT reference sequences to assign V, D and J gene segments. For a sequence to be retained, at least a six-nucleotide match to both a V gene segment and a J gene segment was required. A rearrangement was called productive if the CDR3 had no stop codons and remained in frame with V and J, and every other rearrangement was called non-productive. Following IMGT convention, CDR3 was defined as the stretch from the second conserved V-encoded cysteine to the conserved J-encoded phenylalanine. The earlier analysis of 500 to 650 of the donors excluded any sequence lacking an unambiguous match to a single V gene segment. In an earlier analysis of around 600 of the donors, V segments were called functional above 56.7% productive rearrangements and were called segregating when the between-donor standard deviation exceeded 5%. To diagnose cytomegalovirus status from the catalog of TCR beta chain sequences, a statistical classification framework was built. In a later analysis, TCR nucleotide sequences were compared against IMGT/GENE-DB human TR gene sequences so that V and J genes could be assigned. The TCRdist pipeline was used in a later analysis to assign CDR3 sequences and most-parsimonious VDJ recombination scenarios. A later analysis defined each TCR beta chain by its CDR3 amino acid sequence plus V-gene family, and excluded reads lacking a unique V-gene family. In a later analysis, some 600 highly shared, low-generation-probability nucleotide sequences were removed to address suspected cross-contamination and a sequencing artifact. In a later analysis, a clonal expansion index was calculated for each public chain from normalized within-repertoire ranks of inferred template counts. A later analysis computed generation probabilities with a VDJ recombination model fitted to out-of-frame rearrangements, and checked the results against IGoR. A later analysis scored TCR-TCR, TCR-HLA and TCR-CMV co-occurrence with hypergeometric tests, applying a repertoire-size bias correction to TCR pairs. A later analysis estimated false discovery rates by permuting HLA or CMV assignments 20 times. In a later analysis, co-occurring TCRs were grouped with DBSCAN, and TCRdist sequence similarity was added when clustering was performed within HLA-allele-positive subsets. Repertoires with fewer than 30,000 or more than 120,000 public chains, plus five repertoires with anomalous nucleotide sharing, were excluded from co-occurrence clustering. As stored in TCRdb, this immuneACCESS dataset retains in-frame rearrangements with V and J assigned. A fraction of the clones does not appear; measured against another copy, unresolved V genes explain less than half of the discrepancy, and the remainder lacks a known reason. V and J calls and clone size come straight from that table; D and trimming were deduced from the DNA. The sample data list 150,000 to 200,000 clones, and around 84% of these were observed just once. The top ten clonotypes cover roughly 2.2% of the sample.

The research as a whole found: In a later analysis, the rate of TCR association differed among HLA loci, with DRB1 alleles having the most associated TCRs and HLA-C alleles having the fewest. The only immune exposure information available for the cohort was CMV serostatus. The 87-base-pair reads could not distinguish some IMGT-functional V segments, including TRBV6-2 and TRBV6-3, so those segments were excluded. An association between a missense DCLRE1C variant and V-gene and J-gene trimming of TCR beta chains was found in a later genetic analysis and replicated in an independent cohort. When HLA alleles, especially DR and DQ, strongly co-occurred, TCR associations were difficult to assign to individual alleles. In an earlier analysis of 450 to 750 of the donors, most TCR beta V segments appeared in productive rearrangements about 87% or about 30% of the time, broadly matching IMGT annotations. A cluster of highly shared sequence variants was judged likely to represent a technical artifact of the sequencing pipeline. Most TCR sequences were seen in very few donors, while some public TCRs were found in many individuals. Compared with the roughly 700-donor mean, donors in an Asian-associated ancestry cluster had fewer N-insertions in productive TCRs, according to a later genetic analysis. A further reported finding was that TCR beta sequences accurately predicted the HLA-A and HLA-B alleles for most subjects in the first cohort. A later analysis reported that several top co-occurrence clusters appeared linked to parvovirus B19, influenza, CMV and Epstein-Barr virus. Around 16 rarely observed V segments, including chromosome 9 orphons, were excluded from the earlier analysis of a few hundred of the donors because counts were too low. A few of the identified cytomegalovirus-associated TCR beta chains were confirmed in vitro to be specific for cytomegalovirus antigens. Linkage disequilibrium might explain the correlated functional status among segregating V segments, but an unknown experimental factor could not be ruled out. HLA typing was unavailable for some donors at each locus, so association tests used only the typed subset. In a later analysis, some 18,000 TCR beta sequences were associated with specific HLA alleles at a false discovery rate of 0.05. The study listed around 160 TCR beta chains as associated with cytomegalovirus. Cytomegalovirus status was reported to be diagnosed by the classifier with high specificity and sensitivity in both the original and validation cohorts. In a later analysis, HLA-associated TCR beta chains showed more clonal expansion and lower generation probabilities than non-associated chains that were equally common. This cohort had only TCR beta chains sequenced, and the lack of alpha or paired-chain data limited which features could be detected. According to the authors, the approach could potentially be generalized to other disease states and immunological phenotypes. Sequencing depth was assumed to be roughly uniform across donors in the presence/absence analyses, though that assumption may not hold. In a later analysis, most CMV-associated TCR beta chains were found to appear HLA-restricted, with HLA associations seemingly driven largely by CMV exposure.

V drops 5 bases and J drops 3 bases, leaving 31 bases in between. Sequences GTSNPN (CDR1) and SVGIG (CDR2) are obtained from the germline V gene (reference sequence). Its CDR3 holds 19 amino acids, cysteine through phenylalanine. The read is trimmed to its CDR3 DNA, 57 bases read in frame from base 1. The cohort was made up of approximately 670 healthy bone marrow donors. Cohort members were all nominally healthy when sampled, although unrecorded immune exposures were likely present. The donor tested CMV seropositive and was one of the 289 seropositive cohort members. A peripheral blood sample was provided by each donor, and peripheral blood mononuclear cells were used for TCR beta sequencing. The Qiagen DNeasy Blood Extraction Kit was used to extract genomic DNA from the blood cell samples.

This TCR came from a young man in good health and CMV-seropositive. The material sequenced was PBMCs. The V gene is TRBV30 and the J gene is TRBJ1-1, with TRBD1 perhaps the D gene, on 5 matching bases. The DNA sequence is given as TGTGCCTGGGGCGTTGGAGCGTACAGGAAATCCCGGTGGGACACTGAAGCTTTCTTT. Its coded protein is CAWGVGAYRKSRWDTEAFF.